Each of the 30 T cell receptor beta chains below was sequenced from the same sample in a study of graft-versus-host responses after intestinal transplantation (dated by TCRdb to about 2021). This sample's time point label indicates: cells obtained before transplantation from donor or recipient. Their antigen targets remain unknown. The method behind the library was the immunoSEQ multiplex PCR assay. TCRdb retrieved this table from immuneACCESS and kept in-frame rearrangements only. Not all clones are present; in checked studies, unresolved V genes account for under half, and no reason is known for the remainder. In this sample the table shows 90,000 to 150,000 clones, approximately 92% of which occur a single time. Of the sample, more than 0.095% is held by the ten largest clones. Sequenced here: unstimulated CD4+ T cells sorted from spleen or lymph node cells, sampled before intestinal transplant. The receptors shown here come from a human donor who received an intestinal transplant.

This chain joins TRBV7-9 and TRBJ2-7; 10 nucleotides match TRBD2. Germline CDR1 is SEHNR and CDR2 is FQNEAQ (reference sequence). The V segment lost 5 bases and the J segment 2 bases; nucleotides outside the gene matches: 3. This CDR3 is 14 amino acids long. For the CDR3, the DNA is TGTGCCAGCAGCGGACTAGCGGTAACCTACGAGCAGTACTTC. Residues: CASSGLAVTYEQYF.

The chain links TRBV27 to TRBJ2-3; D ambiguous. The germline V and J ends were trimmed by 2 bases and 0 bases, with 3 bases remaining between them. CDR3 length: 13 residues. Looked up from germline, CDR1 is MNHEY and CDR2 is SMNVEV (reference sequence). CDR3 protein: CASSLGSTDTQYF. CDR3 nucleotide sequence: TGTGCCAGCAGTTTAGGGAGCACAGATACGCAGTATTTT.

The chain carries TRBV10-3 and TRBJ2-4; D possibly matches TRBD1 or TRBD2 (5 bases each). CDR3 length: 16 residues. The germline V gene encodes CDR1 ENHRY and CDR2 SYGVKD. V was shortened by 3 bases and J by 0 bases, with 12 bases between the two germline ends. CDR3 amino acids: CAISDPGRLAKNIQYF. The CDR3 bases are TGTGCCATCAGTGACCCGGGACGCCTAGCCAAAAACATTCAGTACTTC.

The genes are TRBV27 and TRBJ2-3; 7 nucleotides line up with TRBD2. V trimming: 2 bases; J trimming: 0 bases; junction bases outside the gene matches: 2. In germline, CDR1 is MNHEY, CDR2 SMNVEV (reference sequence). This CDR3 spans 15 amino acids. CDR3 DNA: TGTGCCAGCAGTTTAAGCGGGGCCAGCACAGATACGCAGTATTTT. It codes for CASSLSGASTDTQYF.

The CDR3 loop reads CASSLGTRAGGPKNIQYF. In DNA form, the CDR3 reads TGTGCCAGCAGCTTAGGGACACGGGCGGGGGGTCCCAAAAACATTCAGTACTTC. The chain has TRBV7-3 and TRBJ2-4; 8 bases line up with TRBD2. The V and J ends lost 2 bases and 2 bases, in that order; junction bases with no gene match: 11. The germline CDR1 and CDR2 sequences are SGHTA and FQGTGA. This CDR3 spans 18 amino acids.

V is TRBV6-1 and J is TRBJ2-3, with D maybe TRBD1 (5 bases). CDR1 and CDR2 (germline): MNHNS, SASEGT. The CDR3 is 12 residues long. The V end lost 8 bases, the J end lost 6 bases, and 12 bases lay between the germline ends. In DNA, the CDR3 is TGTGCCAGCTCAGCCAGGGCGGATACGCAGTATTTT. It is translated as CASSARADTQYF.

The chain links TRBV7-9 to TRBJ2-6; weak D call: TRBD2 (5 bases). This CDR3 region has 18 residues. Germline V CDR1 and CDR2: SEHNR, FQNEAQ (reference sequence). V was clipped by 4 bases and J by 2 bases, with 18 bases between them. CDR3 nucleotides: TGTGCCAGCAGCTCGGCAGGACTCCCTTCGGCTGGGGCCAACGTCCTGACTTTC. Translated, it gives CASSSAGLPSAGANVLTF. Looking up the rest from reference TRBV7-9 and TRBJ2-6 gives the full variable domain: DTGVSQNPRHKITKRGQNVTFRCDPISEHNRLYWYRQTLGQGPEFLTYFQNEAQLEKSRLLSDRFSAERPKGSFSTLEIQRTEQGDSAMYLCASSSAGLPSAGANVLTFGAGSRLTVL.

The DNA of the CDR3 is TGTGCCAGCAGTTTCGATTTAGGGGGGAACTATGGCTACACCTTC. Its protein product is CASSFDLGGNYGYTF. The V gene is TRBV2, the J gene TRBJ1-2; TRBD1 might be the D (6 bases). Germline-derived CDR1 and CDR2 are SNHLY and FYNNEI. V was pared by 5 bases and J by 2 bases, with 15 bases between. The CDR3 has 15 residues.

V gene TRBV27 combines with J gene TRBJ2-3, with no clear D. The V end was cut by 3 bases, the J end by 4 bases, with 14 bases between. This CDR3 spans 15 amino acids. CDR1 is MNHEY and CDR2 is SMNVEV in the germline V gene (reference sequence). CDR3 sequence: CASSFSEPGPDTQYF. Written as DNA, the CDR3 is TGTGCCAGCAGTTTTTCGGAGCCGGGCCCAGATACGCAGTATTTT.

The chain uses TRBV2 and TRBJ2-7; D is possibly TRBD1 or TRBD2 (5 bases each). The V gene lost 6 bases and the J gene lost 0 bases, with 15 bases spanning the gap. The CDR3 consists of 15 residues. Germline loops: CDR1 SNHLY, CDR2 FYNNEI. The CDR3 nucleotides read TGTGCCAGCAGGCCGGGACCATTGAGCTCCTACGAGCAGTACTTC. Amino acids: CASRPGPLSSYEQYF. Complete variable domain (other parts from reference TRBV2 and TRBJ2-7): EPEVTQTPSHQVTQMGQEVILRCVPISNHLYFYWYRQILGQKVEFLVSFYNNEISEKSEIFDDQFSVERPDGSNFTLKIRSTKLEDSAMYFCASRPGPLSSYEQYFGPGTRLTVT.

CDR3 protein: CASSLAISGGPRWNEQFF. The CDR3, as DNA: TGTGCCAGCAGCTTAGCAATCTCAGGAGGACCTAGGTGGAATGAGCAGTTCTTC. This chain links TRBV7-2 with TRBJ2-1, with D possibly TRBD2 on 5 matching bases. CDR1 and CDR2 (germline): SGHTA, FQGNSA. The CDR3 sequence is 18 residues long. The V end lost 0 bases, the J end lost 7 bases, and 22 bases lay between the germline ends. The full variable domain, with the rest looked up from reference TRBV7-2 and TRBJ2-1, is GAGVSQSPSNKVTEKGKDVELRCDPISGHTALYWYRQSLGQGLEFLIYFQGNSAPDKSGLPSDRFSAERTGGSVSTLTIQRTQQEDSAVYLCASSLAISGGPRWNEQFFGPGTRLTVL.

The V gene is TRBV25-1, the J gene TRBJ1-1; no definite D call. The CDR3 runs 13 residues. Germline V gene sequence: CDR1 MGHDK, CDR2 SYGVNS. The ends were cut back, 6 bases at V and 0 bases at J, with 8 bases in the middle. Here the CDR3 reads CASSLSMNTEAFF. The CDR3 coding sequence is TGTGCCAGCAGCCTCTCCATGAACACTGAAGCTTTCTTT. The full variable domain, with the rest looked up from reference TRBV25-1 and TRBJ1-1, is EADIYQTPRYLVIGTGKKITLECSQTMGHDKMYWYQQDPGMELHLIHYSYGVNSTEKGDLSSESTVSRIRTEHFPLTLESARPSHTSQYLCASSLSMNTEAFFGQGTRLTVV.

This clone has a single count. The chain combines TRBV29-1 with TRBJ2-1, with TRBD2 matching 13 bases. There are 14 residues in the CDR3. J was trimmed by 5 bases and V by 6 bases; bases with no gene match: 4. The germline CDR1 and CDR2 sequences are SQVTM and ANQGSEA. The CDR3 DNA follows: TGCAGCGTGGCTGGACTAGCGGGAGACAATGAGCAGTTCTTC. Protein: CSVAGLAGDNEQFF.

J is TRBJ2-7 and V is TRBV27, with D perhaps matching TRBD1 (6 bases). CDR3 length equals 15 residues. Germline lookup yields CDR1 MNHEY and CDR2 SMNVEV (reference sequence). Deletions cut 5 bases from V and 0 bases from J, with 14 bases between. The DNA of the CDR3 is TGTGCCAGCAGTCTCAACAGGGTAATCTCCTACGAGCAGTACTTC. This gives the protein CASSLNRVISYEQYF.

This clone showed up just once. This chain uses TRBV19 with TRBJ2-3; no clear D. V dropped 5 bases and J dropped 2 bases, with 17 bases sitting between them. The CDR3 has 16 residues. CDR1 is LNHDA, CDR2 SQIVND, per germline (reference sequence). CDR3 in DNA: TGTGCCAGTAGTCCCCGGACCCAACACCTCACAGATACGCAGTATTTT. This translates into CASSPRTQHLTDTQYF.

J is TRBJ1-1 and V is TRBV5-1, with a possible D match to TRBD1 (6 bases). CDR3 size: 17 residues. Germline-derived CDR1 and CDR2 are SGHRS and YFSETQ. Deletions cut 6 bases from V and 0 bases from J, with 21 bases between. In DNA form, the CDR3 reads TGCGCCAGCACCCGGGGGGCAGGGAACTTGGTGAACACTGAAGCTTTCTTT. This gives the protein CASTRGAGNLVNTEAFF.

The V gene is TRBV6-5, the J gene TRBJ2-7; D is undetermined. Germline CDR1 reads MNHEY; CDR2 reads SVGAGI. V shed 7 bases and J shed 1 base, with 11 bases lying between them. The CDR3 extends over 13 amino acids. The DNA for the CDR3 is TGTGCCAGCAAATCGGTTTCTTCCTACGAGCAGTACTTC. This gives the protein CASKSVSSYEQYF.

The chain joins TRBV21-1 to TRBJ2-1; the DNA was not used to check the table's D call, TRBD2. TRBV21-1 is assigned pseudogene status. The CDR3 consists of 17 residues. The CDR3, as DNA: TGTGCCAGCAGCAAAGTAGGAAGGACTAGCGGGAGGAATGAGCAGTTCTTC. It is translated as CASSKVGRTSGRNEQFF.

V gene TRBV30 combines with J gene TRBJ1-1; TRBD1 matches at 7 bases. Trimming took 5 bases from V and 1 from J; bases not matched to a gene: 4. Germline V gene lookup returns CDR1 GTSNPN and CDR2 SVGIG (reference sequence). This CDR3 is built from 13 residues. This chain's CDR3 is CAWGGQENTEAFF. The DNA for the CDR3 is TGTGCCTGGGGTGGACAGGAGAACACTGAAGCTTTCTTT.

CDR3 sequence reads: CASSLRGTPPYEQYF. CDR3 DNA sequence: TGTGCCAGCAGTTTAAGGGGCACCCCCCCCTACGAGCAGTACTTC. The chain has TRBV28 and TRBJ2-7; a possible D gene is TRBD1 (5 bases). The V end was cut by 2 bases, the J end by 2 bases, with 13 bases between. The CDR3 is 15 amino acids. Germline V gene data show CDR1 as MDHEN and CDR2 as SYDVKM. The full variable domain, in which reference TRBV28 and TRBJ2-7 provide the parts outside the CDR3, is DVKVTQSSRYLVKRTGEKVFLECVQDMDHENMFWYRQDPGLGLRLIYFSYDVKMKEKGDIPEGYSVSREKKERFSLILESASTNQTSMYLCASSLRGTPPYEQYFGPGTRLTVT.

The chain combines TRBV18 with TRBJ2-7, with D possibly being TRBD1 (6 bases). This CDR3 has 12 amino acids. Trimming took 6 bases from V and 5 from J, leaving 11 bases between them. CDR1 and CDR2 from the germline V gene are KGHSH and LQKENI. The CDR3 spells CASSFTGNEQYF. The CDR3 region has the DNA TGTGCCAGCTCCTTTACAGGGAACGAGCAGTACTTC.

The V and J genes are TRBV6-6 and TRBJ2-3, with 7 bases lining up with TRBD1. The CDR3 consists of 14 residues. The junction had 0 bases not matched to a gene; V was cut back by 2 bases and J by 1 base. In germline, CDR1 is MNHNY, CDR2 SVGAGI (reference sequence). In DNA form, the CDR3 reads TGTGCCAGCAGTTACAGGGGGCGCACAGATACGCAGTATTTT. Its protein product is CASSYRGRTDTQYF.

This clone was seen just once. The rearrangement uses TRBV7-9 and TRBJ1-4; D possibly corresponds to TRBD1 (6 bases). CDR1 is SEHNR and CDR2 is FQNEAQ in the germline V gene (reference sequence). Trimming removed 1 base from V and 0 bases from J, with 12 bases in between. The CDR3 has 17 amino acids. The CDR3 DNA is TGTGCCAGCAGCTTAGGGACAGCCTTTGCAACTAATGAAAAACTGTTTTTT. Protein product: CASSLGTAFATNEKLFF.

The chain uses TRBV5-5 and TRBJ2-5; TRBD1 agrees at 9 bases. V shed 0 bases and J 7 bases; nucleotides not matched to a gene: 10. CDR3 length equals 16 residues. Germline CDR1 is SGHKS and CDR2 is YYEKEE (reference sequence). The CDR3 protein is CASSLVFGQGTGTQYF. CDR3 in DNA: TGTGCCAGCAGCTTGGTTTTCGGACAGGGGACGGGGACCCAGTACTTC.

This chain links TRBV5-1 with TRBJ2-2; TRBD1 is a possible D gene (5 bases). Germline V CDR1 and CDR2: SGHRS, YFSETQ. The CDR3 runs to 15 residues. Trimming pared 0 bases from V and 5 bases from J, leaving 11 bases between. In DNA, the CDR3 is TGCGCCAGCAGCTTGGTGTCAGGGCAAACCGGGGAGCTGTTTTTT. Translated: CASSLVSGQTGELFF.

This chain joins TRBV6-5 and TRBJ2-2; 8 bases are shared with TRBD1. V trimming: 6 bases; J trimming: 6 bases; junction bases outside the gene matches: 9. The CDR3 length is 15 residues. The germline CDR1 and CDR2 sequences are MNHEY and SVGAGI. The CDR3 bases are TGTGCCAGCAGCCATTGGACAGGGCTGGCCGGGGAGCTGTTTTTT. Its translation: CASSHWTGLAGELFF.

The chain employs TRBV2 and TRBJ1-5, with D unresolved. The CDR3 totals 13 residues. Germline CDR1 reads SNHLY; CDR2 reads FYNNEI. Trimming removed 8 bases from V and 2 bases from J, with 10 bases in between. The CDR3 nucleotides are TGTGCCAGCGGGGTTGATGGCAATCAGCCCCAGCATTTT. Translated, it gives CASGVDGNQPQHF.

The J gene is TRBJ2-2, the V gene TRBV27, with unresolved D. V shed 2 bases and J shed 4 bases, with 8 bases lying between them. Germline-derived CDR1 and CDR2 are MNHEY and SMNVEV (reference sequence). The CDR3 sequence is 14 residues long. CDR3 sequence reads: CASSLKLFTGELFF. The CDR3 coding sequence is TGTGCCAGCAGTTTAAAGCTCTTCACCGGGGAGCTGTTTTTT.

The rearrangement uses TRBV6-1 and TRBJ2-7; possible D gene TRBD1, 6 bases. V shed 7 bases and J shed 3 bases, with 10 bases lying between them. The CDR3 runs 12 residues. The germline V gene has CDR1 MNHNS and CDR2 SASEGT. The CDR3, as DNA: TGTGCCAGCAAGGGGGTTTACTACGAGCAGTACTTC. Protein sequence: CASKGVYYEQYF.

The V and J genes are TRBV7-3 and TRBJ2-7; D unclear. Trimming left V 5 bases short and J 7 bases short, with 21 bases between. Germline V gene data show CDR1 as SGHTA and CDR2 as FQGTGA. The CDR3 spans 15 residues. The CDR3 region is CASSPSRTVIGEQYF. CDR3 coding DNA: TGTGCCAGCAGCCCGAGTAGGACGGTGATAGGTGAGCAGTACTTC. Full variable domain (missing parts from reference TRBV7-3 and TRBJ2-7): GAGVSQTPSNKVTEKGKYVELRCDPISGHTALYWYRQSLGQGPEFLIYFQGTGAADDSGLPNDRFFAVRPEGSVSTLKIQRTERGDSAVYLCASSPSRTVIGEQYFGPGTRLTVT.